This T cell receptor (beta chain) is drawn from a study of post-analysis software for immune sequencing data. The wider study: As for disease course, relapsing-remitting, secondary progressive and progressive-relapsing multiple sclerosis were all included. The study, taken as a whole, reports: Compared with controls, patients had more of about 5 TRBV segments, including TRBV5-6, TRBV5-1 and TRBV20-1. Relative to controls, patients with multiple sclerosis showed significantly lower normalized Chao1 diversity.

Included in the TCR beta cDNA libraries were unique molecular identifiers. Out of 1 to 10 million T cells, roughly 0.5 million cDNA molecules were generated. TCRdb reanalysed the PCR reads using MiXCR and keeps one entry per CDR3 protein. The sample lists 550,000 to 700,000 distinct CDR3 sequences, roughly two fifths occurring once. Trimming left V 4 bases short and J 4 bases short, with 16 bases between. The CDR3 runs 15 residues. This clonotype has only a few counts. Antigen specificity is unknown. The chain uses TRBV12-3 or TRBV12-4 and TRBJ1-2, with D perhaps matching TRBD1 (6 bases). This TCR came from a girl aged 5-17 years with multiple sclerosis. Sequencing was done on a sample of blood. CDR3 amino acids: CASSWNRVQGYGYTF. In DNA, the CDR3 is TGTGCCAGCAGTTGGAACAGGGTACAGGGCTATGGCTACACCTTC.